The 6 T cell receptor beta chains listed next were all sequenced from one sample in a study of regulatory T cells in long-lasting Graves disease. For TCR beta, libraries came from iRepertoire HTBI primers and Arm-PCR of CDR3 regions. TCRdb processed the multiplex PCR reads anew with MiXCR; each CDR3 protein has one entry. The table shows approximately 400,000 distinct CDR3 sequences, with 15% to 19% occurring only once. Indicated time point: newly diagnosed GD, antithyroid drugs for less than 3 months. RNA extracted from PBMCs served as the sequencing template. Sequenced here: peripheral blood mononuclear cells (PBMCs), sampled at new diagnosis, from a patient treated with antithyroid drugs. These TCRs come from a female donor with Graves disease.

This clonotype has at least ten counts. The V gene is TRBV29-1, the J gene TRBJ2-5; D call uncertain. Germline V gene sequence: CDR1 SQVTM, CDR2 ANQGSEA. Trimming pared 3 bases from V and 1 base from J, leaving 15 bases between. CDR3 size: 15 residues. The CDR3 reads CSVDPIKDLQETQYF. CDR3 sequence (DNA): TGCAGCGTTGACCCGATCAAGGACCTCCAAGAGACCCAGTACTTC. Looking up the rest from reference TRBV29-1 and TRBJ2-5 gives the full variable domain: SAVISQKPSRDICQRGTSLTIQCQVDSQVTMMFWYRQQPGQSLTLIATANQGSEATYESGFVIDKFPISRPNLTFSTLTVSNMSPEDSSIYLCSVDPIKDLQETQYFGPGTRLLVL.

This clonotype was counted at least ten times. The V gene is TRBV4-3, the J gene TRBJ2-7; 9 bases align to TRBD2. From germline, CDR1 is LGHNA and CDR2 YSLEER. Unmatched junction bases numbered 7, after V lost 1 base and J lost 3 bases. The CDR3 runs 16 residues. CDR3 nucleotides: TGCGCCAGCAGCCAAGGGCCTAGCGGGACCTACTACGAGCAGTACTTC. Amino acids: CASSQGPSGTYYEQYF.

Ten or more counts support this clonotype. The chain recombines TRBV7-9 with TRBJ2-4; the D is unclear. The CDR3 consists of 13 residues. Germline CDR1 and CDR2: SEHNR and FQNEAQ (reference sequence). With 7 bases removed from V and 5 bases from J, the gap between germline ends came to 12 bases. CDR3 sequence: CASTRLRENIQYF. The DNA of the CDR3 is TGTGCCAGCACTAGACTCCGGGAAAACATTCAGTACTTC.

As regards this clonotype: This clone may be a read error of a much larger clone one base away. DNA for the CDR3: TGTGCCAGCAGCTTAGTGCTAGCGGAGAACACCTGGGAGCTGTTTTTT. Translation: CASSLVLAENTWELFF. The chain combines TRBV5-1 with TRBJ2-2, with TRBD2 matching over 7 bases. This CDR3 comprises 16 residues. CDR1 SGHRS and CDR2 YFSETQ come from the germline V gene.

J is TRBJ2-1 and V is TRBV6-1, with TRBD2 identical over 10 bases. J was trimmed by 9 bases and V by 4 bases; bases with no gene match: 9. The CDR3 extends over 15 amino acids. Germline lookup yields CDR1 MNHNS and CDR2 SASEGT. Written as DNA, the CDR3 is TGTGCCAGCAGTGCAAGTAGCGGGAGGAAGGGTGAGCAGTTCTTC. This codes for CASSASSGRKGEQFF.

This clonotype was counted at least ten times. The J gene is TRBJ2-2, the V gene TRBV6-1; tentatively, D is TRBD1 or TRBD2 (5 bases each). Trimming took 7 bases from V and 2 from J, leaving 23 bases between them. The CDR3 is 18 residues long. Germline V gene sequence: CDR1 MNHNS, CDR2 SASEGT. CDR3 loop: CASTHGAREYTNTGELFF. In nucleotides, the CDR3 is TGTGCCAGCACCCATGGGGCCAGGGAGTACACAAACACCGGGGAGCTGTTTTTT.